The following is a T cell receptor beta chain sequence with its context. The antigen is undetermined. These data come from a study of cytomegalovirus exposure and HLA in healthy donors. The wider study: Of the donors genotyped, approximately 400 in all, about 80% fell in the Caucasian-associated ancestry cluster.

A multiplex PCR was run with 60 Vbeta primers and 13 Jbeta primers. The data were produced by immunoSEQ multiplex PCR, yet TCRdb's version contains in-frame clones alone and is incomplete. The data contain around 150,000 clones, roughly 82% of them singletons. V trimming: 4 bases; J trimming: 2 bases; junction bases outside the gene matches: 10. CDR1 and CDR2 from the germline V gene are SGHRS and YFSETQ. The CDR3 length is 16 residues. Study findings and constraints: Some segments of the V type, notably TRBV6-2 and TRBV6-3, were excluded as indistinguishable.

Sequenced sample: PBMCs. The source of this sequence is a man aged 45-60 years in good health and CMV-seropositive. The V and J genes are TRBV5-1 and TRBJ2-3, with TRBD2 identical over 7 bases. CDR3 bases: TGCGCCAGCAGCCTCCGGGTAAGCGGGAACACAGATACGCAGTATTTT. The encoded protein is CASSLRVSGNTDTQYF.